The T cell receptor (beta chain) under discussion was sequenced for a study of blood T cell repertoires in COVID-19. Whole-study context: Whether acute or convalescent, the COVID-19 samples came from the United States, Italy and Spain. The analysed material was cDNA or gDNA that came from T cells, B-cell-depleted T cells, or PBMCs.

V lost 1 base to trimming and J lost 1 base, with 10 bases between them. The CDR3 loop spans 15 amino acids. Germline CDR1 reads KGHSH; CDR2 reads LQKENI. Original handling: Amplified reference gene primers provided the basis for estimating nucleated cell counts. Produced via immunoSEQ multiplex PCR; TCRdb's table is partial and in-frame only. V, J and clone size are those of that table, while D and trimming were read from the DNA. This sample has roughly 290,000 clones; roughly 90% occur once, and the top ten carry approximately 7.5%. Followed over time, Seattle patients had been enrolled while infection was active.

The chain couples TRBV18 to TRBJ2-5; perhaps TRBD2 as D (5 bases). This receptor was identified in a woman in her thirties with COVID-19, enrolled during active disease. Sequencing input: peripheral blood. CDR3 sequence: CASSPRTGSQETQYF. The CDR3 DNA sequence: TGTGCCAGCTCACCACGGACGGGATCCCAAGAGACCCAGTACTTC.